These T cell receptor beta chains were read from a single sample in a study of T-cell memory formation after mild COVID-19. TCRdb passed the 5' RACE reads through MiXCR, listing each CDR3 protein once. The sample carries about 400,000 distinct CDR3 sequences, around a sixth recorded once. Input material: PBMCs or a T cell subset sorted from them (not recorded which). Source of these receptors: a man aged 18 to 30 who had mild COVID-19 (a few samples of this study predate the infection). Cell type and time point are not known. Each CDR3 is given without its conserved first and last residue. Fields, in order: V gene, J gene, D gene, CDR3 protein. D genes are given only for firm matches.

v_call: TRBV7-2
j_call: TRBJ1-4
d_call: -
cdr3_aa: ASSLVRGMGEKLF

v_call: TRBV6-1
j_call: TRBJ1-2
d_call: -
cdr3_aa: ASRLTGFGGYGYT

v_call: TRBV5-1
j_call: TRBJ2-7
d_call: -
cdr3_aa: ASSSGNYEQY

v_call: TRBV2
j_call: TRBJ2-1
d_call: -
cdr3_aa: ASLAGASYNEQF

v_call: TRBV7-2
j_call: TRBJ2-7
d_call: -
cdr3_aa: ASSPGRLSSYEQY

v_call: TRBV5-1
j_call: TRBJ1-1
d_call: -
cdr3_aa: ASSLFDLGNTEAF

v_call: TRBV10-3
j_call: TRBJ1-1
d_call: -
cdr3_aa: AISDQGPEAF

v_call: TRBV6-2/TRBV6-3
j_call: TRBJ2-7
d_call: -
cdr3_aa: ASRGIRDNYEQY

v_call: TRBV20-1
j_call: TRBJ2-2
d_call: TRBD2
cdr3_aa: SARPRTSGNTGELF

v_call: TRBV18
j_call: TRBJ2-7
d_call: -
cdr3_aa: ASSIGYEQY

v_call: TRBV5-1
j_call: TRBJ1-1
d_call: -
cdr3_aa: ATEGRITEAF

v_call: TRBV11-2
j_call: TRBJ2-3
d_call: TRBD2
cdr3_aa: ASSSHSGGLVADTQY

v_call: TRBV11-2
j_call: TRBJ2-1
d_call: -
cdr3_aa: ASSLLSPEYYNEQF

v_call: TRBV2
j_call: TRBJ2-2
d_call: -
cdr3_aa: ASSGLVPGELF

v_call: TRBV6-2/TRBV6-3
j_call: TRBJ1-2
d_call: -
cdr3_aa: ASTTGQTRRGYT

v_call: TRBV5-4
j_call: TRBJ2-5
d_call: TRBD1
cdr3_aa: ASSTAGGMGETQY

v_call: TRBV2
j_call: TRBJ2-2
d_call: -
cdr3_aa: ASRYSAGELF

v_call: TRBV19
j_call: TRBJ1-6
d_call: -
cdr3_aa: ASSFLAVHSPLH

v_call: TRBV14
j_call: TRBJ2-5
d_call: -
cdr3_aa: ASSSLWGEETQY

v_call: TRBV11-2
j_call: TRBJ2-3
d_call: TRBD2
cdr3_aa: ASSPGTSGETSTDTQY

v_call: TRBV7-6
j_call: TRBJ1-1
d_call: -
cdr3_aa: ASSKRTENTEAF

v_call: TRBV11-2
j_call: TRBJ1-1
d_call: -
cdr3_aa: ASRQEARERTEAF

v_call: TRBV4-3
j_call: TRBJ2-5
d_call: TRBD1
cdr3_aa: ASSQAVGRGRGGETQY

v_call: TRBV7-9
j_call: TRBJ1-1
d_call: -
cdr3_aa: ASSLWQKEAF

v_call: TRBV6-5
j_call: TRBJ1-1
d_call: -
cdr3_aa: ASSYLGGRGNTEAF

v_call: TRBV7-2
j_call: TRBJ2-2
d_call: -
cdr3_aa: ASGLSGNTGELF

v_call: TRBV18
j_call: TRBJ2-3
d_call: TRBD1
cdr3_aa: ASSPWRGGRATSTDTQY

v_call: TRBV6-5
j_call: TRBJ2-3
d_call: TRBD1
cdr3_aa: ASRDRGLRTDTQY

v_call: TRBV2
j_call: TRBJ2-7
d_call: -
cdr3_aa: ASSERTSSYEQY

v_call: TRBV15
j_call: TRBJ2-3
d_call: -
cdr3_aa: ATSAITQDTQY

v_call: TRBV25-1
j_call: TRBJ1-2
d_call: -
cdr3_aa: ASSEFSRQGYGYT

v_call: TRBV28
j_call: TRBJ2-5
d_call: TRBD1
cdr3_aa: ASSPLRQGAVETQY

v_call: TRBV16
j_call: TRBJ1-2
d_call: -
cdr3_aa: ASSQFLGDANYGYT

v_call: TRBV7-2
j_call: TRBJ2-3
d_call: -
cdr3_aa: ASSFAGFTDTQY

v_call: TRBV3-1
j_call: TRBJ1-6
d_call: TRBD1
cdr3_aa: ASSQPRQGRNNSPLH

v_call: TRBV7-9
j_call: TRBJ2-7
d_call: TRBD1
cdr3_aa: ASSLRTGFDEQY

v_call: TRBV4-2
j_call: TRBJ1-4
d_call: -
cdr3_aa: ASSQGDFLQEKLF

v_call: TRBV28
j_call: TRBJ2-7
d_call: -
cdr3_aa: ASSPPASSPSYEQY

v_call: TRBV5-1
j_call: TRBJ2-1
d_call: TRBD1
cdr3_aa: ASSAPGTGNDEQF

v_call: TRBV6-2/TRBV6-3
j_call: TRBJ2-2
d_call: -
cdr3_aa: ASRTARANTGELF

v_call: TRBV6-2/TRBV6-3
j_call: TRBJ2-5
d_call: TRBD2
cdr3_aa: ASMGPDRLAGIQETQY

v_call: TRBV7-9
j_call: TRBJ1-1
d_call: -
cdr3_aa: ASSPSLGTEAF

v_call: TRBV6-2/TRBV6-3
j_call: TRBJ2-7
d_call: -
cdr3_aa: ASSYLPGTGSSYEQY

v_call: TRBV6-6
j_call: TRBJ1-2
d_call: TRBD1
cdr3_aa: ASSYRHLEGTGGIGYGYT